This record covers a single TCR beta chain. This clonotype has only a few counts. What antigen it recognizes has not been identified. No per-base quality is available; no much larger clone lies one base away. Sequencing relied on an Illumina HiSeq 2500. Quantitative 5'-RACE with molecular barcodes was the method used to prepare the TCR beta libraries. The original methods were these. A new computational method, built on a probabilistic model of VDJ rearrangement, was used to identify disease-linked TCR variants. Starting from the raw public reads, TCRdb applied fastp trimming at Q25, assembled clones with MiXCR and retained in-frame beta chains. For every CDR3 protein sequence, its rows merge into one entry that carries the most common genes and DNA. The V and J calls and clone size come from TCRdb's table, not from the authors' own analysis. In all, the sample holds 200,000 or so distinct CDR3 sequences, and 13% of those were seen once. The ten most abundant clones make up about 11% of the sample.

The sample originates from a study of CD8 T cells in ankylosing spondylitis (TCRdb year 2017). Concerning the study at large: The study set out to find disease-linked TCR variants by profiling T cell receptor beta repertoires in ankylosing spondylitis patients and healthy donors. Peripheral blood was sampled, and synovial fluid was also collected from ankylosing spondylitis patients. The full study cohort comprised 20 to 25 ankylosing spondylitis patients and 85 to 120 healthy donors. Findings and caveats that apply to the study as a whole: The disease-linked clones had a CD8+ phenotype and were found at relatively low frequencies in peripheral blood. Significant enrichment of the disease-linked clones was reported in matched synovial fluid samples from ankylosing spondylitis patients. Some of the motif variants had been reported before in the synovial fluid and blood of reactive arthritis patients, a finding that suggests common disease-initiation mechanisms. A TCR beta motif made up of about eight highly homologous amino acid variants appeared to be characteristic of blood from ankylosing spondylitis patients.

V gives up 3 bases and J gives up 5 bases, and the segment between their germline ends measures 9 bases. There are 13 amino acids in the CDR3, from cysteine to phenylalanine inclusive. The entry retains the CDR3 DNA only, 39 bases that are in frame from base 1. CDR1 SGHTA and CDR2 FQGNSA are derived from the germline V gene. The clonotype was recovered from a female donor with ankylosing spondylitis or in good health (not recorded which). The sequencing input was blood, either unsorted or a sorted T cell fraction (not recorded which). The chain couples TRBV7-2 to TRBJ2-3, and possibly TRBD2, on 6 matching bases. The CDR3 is CASSFGGGDTQYF. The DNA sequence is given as TGTGCCAGCAGCTTCGGGGGAGGAGATACGCAGTATTTT.